This TCR beta chain was captured in a study of cytomegalovirus exposure and HLA in healthy donors. In the study overall: Assignment to the Caucasian-associated ancestry cluster applied to roughly 80% of the 300 to 500 genotyped donors.

60 Vbeta and 13 Jbeta primers were used in PCR. Per the authors' pipeline: Counted up in a later analysis, unique TCR beta chains came to approximately 77 million, with around 10 million shared. Sequencing used immunoSEQ multiplex PCR; TCRdb keeps in-frame clones, though not all of them. V and J calls plus clone size are reproduced from that table; the DNA served to infer D and trimming. This table holds fewer than 200,000 clones, 65% to 80% found once. Germline CDR1 and CDR2: SGHVS and FQNEAQ. The CDR3 is 16 residues long. The V gene end was trimmed by 5 bases and the J gene end by 0 bases; junction bases not matched to a gene: 5. Study results and caveats: Associated with HLA alleles at 0.05 false discovery rate in a later analysis were over 15,000 TCR beta sequences. Judged likely to be a sequencing artifact was a cluster of highly shared sequence variants.

Regarding this clone: As yet, its antigen is unknown.

This chain joins TRBV7-8 and TRBJ2-2; 8 nucleotides match TRBD1. What was sequenced was PBMCs. This receptor was obtained from a female donor in good health and CMV-seronegative. CDR3 loop: CASSQWTGTNTGELFF. CDR3 nucleotide sequence: TGTGCCAGCAGCCAATGGACAGGGACGAACACCGGGGAGCTGTTTTTT.